This T cell receptor (beta chain) was captured in a study of cytomegalovirus exposure and HLA in healthy donors. TCRdb's copy holds only in-frame clones and misses some; the assay was immunoSEQ multiplex PCR. The table has approximately 110,000 clones, roughly 94% seen once. This clone was observed a handful of times. Its antigen is not known. The donors were members of the validation cohort, which comprised 120 subjects and was separate from the first cohort of about 700 subjects. CDR1 is MDHEN and CDR2 is SYDVKM in the germline V gene. This CDR3 is 14 amino acids long. Germline trimming cut 3 bases from V and 3 bases from J; bases unmatched to any gene: 2. Overall study findings and caveats: Researchers catalogued about 150 TCR beta chains as cytomegalovirus-associated. Through in vitro validation, three CMV-associated chains were shown to be specific for CMV antigens. Accounts indicate the classifier identified cytomegalovirus status with strong specificity and sensitivity.

The chain links TRBV28 to TRBJ2-3; 8 bases align to TRBD2. This sequence originates from a woman between 18 and 29 years old in good health and CMV-seronegative. What was sequenced was PBMCs. The CDR3 here is CASSFVAGTDTQYF. DNA of the CDR3: TGTGCCAGCAGTTTCGTAGCGGGAACAGATACGCAGTATTTT. Using reference TRBV28 and TRBJ2-3 for the parts outside the CDR3, the full variable domain is DVKVTQSSRYLVKRTGEKVFLECVQDMDHENMFWYRQDPGLGLRLIYFSYDVKMKEKGDIPEGYSVSREKKERFSLILESASTNQTSMYLCASSFVAGTDTQYFGPGTRLTVL.